This T cell receptor (beta chain) appears in the sequencing data of a study of metastatic and nonmetastatic thyroid tumors. About the study: Repertoire comparisons spanned blood and tumor or nodule tissue from malignant and benign thyroid patients. Study-wide results and caveats: According to reports, the diversity of TCR beta was significantly higher in malignant thyroid tumors than in benign nodules, and this held in both blood and tumor samples.

Under the authors' procedure: Researchers built a distant-metastasis classifier for papillary thyroid cancer that drew on CDR3 differences across clinicopathological groups. Through MiXCR, TCRdb re-clonotyped the PCR reads. The V and J calls were determined by TCRdb, not by the authors. The sample lists approximately 15,000 clones; about 33% were seen once. This CDR3 region has 14 residues. V was clipped by 6 bases and J by 2 bases, with 10 bases between them. Germline V gene lookup returns CDR1 SNHLY and CDR2 FYNNEI. No treatment of any kind had been given to any patient before thyroid surgery. Ten or more counts support this clone. Antigen: not known.

The chain couples TRBV2 to TRBJ1-4; D remains ambiguous. Sequencing input: tumor tissue. This clonotype was sampled from a female donor with papillary thyroid cancer or a benign thyroid nodule (not recorded which). Some clones in this sample may be carry-over from other donors' samples. This CDR3 reads CASRSLTTNEKLFF. The CDR3 DNA reads TGTGCCAGCAGGTCTTTGACTACTAATGAAAAACTGTTTTTT.